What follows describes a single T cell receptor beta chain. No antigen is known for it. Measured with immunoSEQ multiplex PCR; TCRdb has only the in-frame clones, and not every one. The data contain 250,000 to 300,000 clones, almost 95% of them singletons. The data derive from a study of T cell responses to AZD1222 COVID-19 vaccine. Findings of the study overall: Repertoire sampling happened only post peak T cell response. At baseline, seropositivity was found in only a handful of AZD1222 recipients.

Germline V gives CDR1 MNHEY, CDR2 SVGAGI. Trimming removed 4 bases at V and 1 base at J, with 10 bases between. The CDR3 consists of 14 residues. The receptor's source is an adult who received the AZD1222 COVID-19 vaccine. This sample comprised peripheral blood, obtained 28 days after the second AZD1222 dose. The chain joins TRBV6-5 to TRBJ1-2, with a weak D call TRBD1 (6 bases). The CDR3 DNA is TGTGCCAGCAGTTCAGGACAGCGTAACTATGGCTACACCTTC. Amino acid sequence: CASSSGQRNYGYTF.